The text below deals with one T cell receptor (beta chain). Its antigen remains unidentified. The assay was immunoSEQ multiplex PCR, and TCRdb's table has in-frame clones only and misses some. The top ten hold around 2% of the sample, which has 100,000 to 120,000 clones, around nine tenths seen once. CDR3 length: 18 residues. The V and J ends lost 5 bases and 10 bases, in that order; junction bases with no gene match: 23. The germline CDR1 and CDR2 sequences are PRHDT and FYEKMQ (reference sequence). This entry is derived from a study of cytomegalovirus exposure and HLA in healthy donors. At the level of the study: The same platform as the roughly 700 first-cohort repertoires was used for the 120 or so validation repertoires, a later analysis reported. Notes on the study in general: Among the CMV-associated chains, a few were confirmed in vitro as specific for CMV antigens. Many donors shared some public TCRs, even though most TCR sequences were rare. Overall, approximately 150 TCR beta chains were annotated as cytomegalovirus-associated.

The chain carries TRBV13 and TRBJ2-1; 7 bases fit TRBD1. The specimen was PBMCs. This receptor was taken from a woman between 18 and 29 years old in good health and CMV-seronegative. Written as DNA, the CDR3 is TGTGCCAGCAGCCCCTCTAGGAGAGGAGGTCCTTTAGGGGGCGAGCAGTTCTTC. Its translation: CASSPSRRGGPLGGEQFF. Full variable domain (outside the CDR3, taken from reference TRBV13 and TRBJ2-1): AAGVIQSPRHLIKEKRETATLKCYPIPRHDTVYWYQQGPGQDPQFLISFYEKMQSDKGSIPDRFSAQQFSDYHSELNMSSLELGDSALYFCASSPSRRGGPLGGEQFFGPGTRLTVL.